This passage covers 29 T cell receptor beta chains from one sample sequenced in a study of T cells in Graves' hyperthyroidism and ophthalmopathy. The investigators amplified TCR beta CDR3 regions from RNA transcripts. TCR CDR3 underwent first-round RT-PCR with the HTBI primer set. TCRdb re-called the multiplex PCR reads through MiXCR, storing one row per CDR3 protein. The table has almost 500,000 distinct CDR3 sequences, around a fifth seen once. Sequenced input: blood. The receptors were gathered from a woman aged 65 to 85 with Graves' ophthalmopathy.

In DNA, the CDR3 is TGTGCCAGCAGCCCCGGGACAGGGTTTAATGGCTACACCTTC. Protein: CASSPGTGFNGYTF. This sequence joins TRBV12-3 or TRBV12-4 and TRBJ1-2; 9 nucleotides match TRBD1. V lost 6 bases and J lost 6; bases outside the gene matches: 8. The CDR3 has 14 amino acids.

The V call is TRBV4-3, the J call TRBJ2-3, with 7 bases matching TRBD1. V lost 0 bases, J lost 0 bases, and 12 bases stayed unmatched. CDR1 and CDR2 from the germline V gene are LGHNA and YSLEER. This CDR3 has 19 amino acids. The CDR3 protein is CASSQDWDRQGPSTDTQYF. In DNA form, the CDR3 reads TGCGCCAGCAGCCAAGATTGGGACAGACAGGGCCCTAGCACAGATACGCAGTATTTT.

This clonotype was seen a handful of times. This chain links TRBV11-2 with TRBJ2-1; D remains unclear. Deletions cut 6 bases from V and 14 bases from J, with 14 bases between. The germline CDR1 and CDR2 sequences are SGHAT and FQNNGV. The CDR3 is 11 amino acids. As DNA, the CDR3 is TGTGCCAGCAGTCAAACTGGTTCGGAGTTCTTC. Encoded protein: CASSQTGSEFF.

The chain joins TRBV19 to TRBJ2-2, with D tentatively TRBD2 (6 bases). The germline gives CDR1 LNHDA, CDR2 SQIVND (reference sequence). Trimming took off 3 bases at V and 4 bases at J, with 12 bases between the two ends. CDR3 length equals 15 residues. In DNA, the CDR3 is TGTGCCAGTAGTATCTTCGGGAGTGGCACCGGGGAGCTGTTTTTT. Its protein is CASSIFGSGTGELFF. Full variable domain (missing parts from reference TRBV19 and TRBJ2-2): DGGITQSPKYLFRKEGQNVTLSCEQNLNHDAMYWYRQDPGQGLRLIYYSQIVNDFQKGDIAEGYSVSREKKESFPLTVTSAQKNPTAFYLCASSIFGSGTGELFFGEGSRLTVL.

The chain employs TRBV19 and TRBJ1-2; 8 bases line up with TRBD1. CDR3 length: 14 residues. Losses at the gene ends were 3 bases for V and 0 bases for J; bases not matched to a gene: 0. The germline CDR1 and CDR2 sequences are LNHDA and SQIVND (reference sequence). For the CDR3, the DNA is TGTGCCAGTAGTATGGACAGGGCTAACTATGGCTACACCTTC. It encodes CASSMDRANYGYTF.

This clonotype has more than one count but fewer than ten. This chain uses TRBV7-9 with TRBJ2-7, with 10 bases identical to TRBD2. CDR3 length: 16 amino acids. Trimming cost V 3 bases and J 2 bases; bases outside gene matches: 7. From germline, CDR1 is SEHNR and CDR2 FQNEAQ (reference sequence). The CDR3 DNA is TGTGCCAGCAGCTTCGTCCCGGGACTAGCGACCTACGAGCAGTACTTC. Translation: CASSFVPGLATYEQYF.

As for this clonotype: This may be a read error: a much more frequent sequence differs by one nucleotide. The CDR3 loop reads CANRQGSGCTF. The DNA of the CDR3 is TGTGCCAACCGACAGGGGTCTGGCTGCACCTTC. J is TRBJ1-2 and V is TRBV12-3 or TRBV12-4, with TRBD1 matching 8 bases. The CDR3 runs to 11 residues.

This chain connects TRBV7-9 to TRBJ1-6, with TRBD1 matching 9 bases. This CDR3 spans 16 amino acids. Trimming at V came to 3 bases and at J to 10 bases, leaving 10 bases not matched to a gene. Germline V lookup: CDR1 SEHNR, CDR2 FQNEAQ (reference sequence). DNA for the CDR3: TGTGCCAGCAGCTTCTACCGGGACAGGGCCTTATCACCCCTCCACTTT. Its protein product is CASSFYRDRALSPLHF.

This clonotype was observed many times. The genes are TRBV10-3 and TRBJ2-2; TRBD1 matches at 7 bases. The CDR3 is 16 residues long. The ends lost 4 bases at V and 1 base at J; junction bases unmatched: 6. The germline CDR1 and CDR2 sequences are ENHRY and SYGVKD. The CDR3 reads CAISASGQVNTGELFF. The CDR3, as DNA: TGTGCCATCAGTGCCTCTGGACAGGTGAACACCGGGGAGCTGTTTTTT.

This clonotype turned up a few times. The chain carries TRBV7-3 and TRBJ2-1; 11 bases match TRBD2. In germline, CDR1 is SGHTA, CDR2 FQGTGA. The CDR3 has 15 residues. J was trimmed by 8 bases and V by 2 bases; bases with no gene match: 5. The CDR3 loop reads CASSLSTSGSDEQFF. The CDR3 DNA sequence: TGTGCCAGCAGCTTATCTACTAGCGGGAGTGATGAGCAGTTCTTC. Using reference TRBV7-3 and TRBJ2-1 for the parts outside the CDR3, the full variable domain is GAGVSQTPSNKVTEKGKYVELRCDPISGHTALYWYRQSLGQGPEFLIYFQGTGAADDSGLPNDRFFAVRPEGSVSTLKIQRTERGDSAVYLCASSLSTSGSDEQFFGPGTRLTVL.

This clonotype was counted ten times or more. J is TRBJ1-2 and V is TRBV15; D not resolved. The CDR3 sequence is 14 residues long. Germline lookup yields CDR1 LNHNV and CDR2 YYDKDF (reference sequence). Trimming took off 0 bases at V and 6 bases at J, with 11 bases between the two ends. The CDR3 loop reads CATSRDRSEDGYTF. The CDR3 coding sequence is TGTGCCACCAGCAGAGATCGGTCAGAGGATGGCTACACCTTC.

In this sample, this clonotype turned up a few times. The chain recombines TRBV13 with TRBJ1-4; no reliable D call. This CDR3 region has 16 residues. The germline V gene has CDR1 PRHDT and CDR2 FYEKMQ (reference sequence). The V and J ends lost 4 bases and 3 bases respectively, with 15 bases between them. The CDR3: CASSYRREAANEKLFF. CDR3 bases: TGTGCCAGCAGCTATAGGAGGGAGGCTGCTAATGAAAAACTGTTTTTT.

This clonotype has just a few counts. This rearrangement joins TRBV30 to TRBJ2-5; 9 bases match TRBD2. J gave up 2 bases and V 2 bases, and 6 bases lay outside the gene matches. This CDR3 is 15 amino acids long. CDR1 GTSNPN and CDR2 SVGIG come from the germline V gene (reference sequence). CDR3: CAWSRSTSGQETQYF. DNA for the CDR3: TGTGCCTGGAGTAGGTCGACTAGCGGACAAGAGACCCAGTACTTC.

The table lists this clonotype with a few counts. This chain connects TRBV6-1 to TRBJ2-5; D gene ambiguous. The CDR3 sequence is 11 residues long. Germline CDR1 reads MNHNS; CDR2 reads SASEGT. The V gene lost 7 bases and the J gene lost 4 bases, with 7 bases spanning the gap. CDR3 protein: CASTTRETQYF. For the CDR3, the DNA is TGTGCCAGCACGACAAGAGAGACCCAGTACTTC.

The rearrangement joins TRBV19 to TRBJ1-1; 7 bases are shared with TRBD1. Germline assignment: CDR1 LNHDA and CDR2 SQIVND (reference sequence). CDR3 length equals 17 residues. Losses at the gene ends were 8 bases for V and 0 bases for J; bases not matched to a gene: 15. CDR3 DNA sequence: TGTGCCAGTGGTGCGGAGGGACAGCTCAGAATGAACACTGAAGCTTTCTTT. It is translated as CASGAEGQLRMNTEAFF.

This chain uses TRBV2 with TRBJ2-2; D possibly corresponds to TRBD2 (6 bases). CDR1 and CDR2 (germline): SNHLY, FYNNEI. V lost 5 bases, J lost 4 bases, and 14 bases lay in between. The CDR3 extends over 15 amino acids. CDR3: CASSRDLTSTGELFF. For the CDR3, the DNA is TGTGCCAGCAGTCGGGACTTAACATCCACCGGGGAGCTGTTTTTT.

This clonotype was detected many times. V usage is TRBV3-1 and J usage is TRBJ1-1; D gene ambiguous. Germline loops: CDR1 LGHDT, CDR2 YNNKEL (reference sequence). The V gene lost 7 bases and the J gene lost 8 bases, with 11 bases spanning the gap. CDR3 length equals 11 residues. CDR3 region: CASTKEREAFF. In DNA form, the CDR3 reads TGTGCCAGCACCAAGGAAAGGGAAGCTTTCTTT.

This chain uses TRBV7-9 with TRBJ2-3; D is unclear. Germline CDR1 SEHNR, CDR2 FQNEAQ (reference sequence). The CDR3 spans 14 residues. The ends were cut back, 1 base at V and 2 bases at J, with 7 bases in the middle. Here the CDR3 reads CASSLGGFTDTQYF. Here the CDR3 DNA reads TGTGCCAGCAGCTTAGGGGGTTTCACAGATACGCAGTATTTT.

The CDR3 loop is CASSREPGNTEAFF. Written as DNA, the CDR3 is TGTGCCAGCAGCCGCGAACCGGGAAACACTGAAGCTTTCTTT. The chain joins TRBV7-2 to TRBJ1-1; D gene uncertain. Germline loops: CDR1 SGHTA, CDR2 FQGNSA. The V end lost 5 bases, the J end lost 2 bases, and 12 bases lay between the germline ends. The CDR3 runs to 14 residues.

V gene TRBV4-3 combines with J gene TRBJ1-2, with D perhaps TRBD1 (5 bases). CDR3 length: 13 amino acids. V was clipped by 4 bases and J by 8 bases, with 14 bases between them. CDR1 and CDR2 (germline): LGHNA, YSLEER. The CDR3: CASSLTPAGGYTF. CDR3 coding DNA: TGCGCCAGCAGCCTTACACCGGCAGGGGGCTACACCTTC.

The chain links TRBV6-1 to TRBJ1-2, with D perhaps matching TRBD1 (5 bases). The CDR3 is made up of 13 amino acids. Germline CDR1 and CDR2: MNHNS and SASEGT. V lost 3 bases and J lost 3, with 8 bases in between. The CDR3 reads CASSDGAYYGYTF. The CDR3, as DNA: TGTGCCAGCAGTGATGGGGCCTACTATGGCTACACCTTC.

This clonotype was seen repeatedly, ten times or more. The chain has TRBV11-1 and TRBJ1-5; D possibly corresponds to TRBD1 (5 bases). There are 15 residues in the CDR3. V was clipped by 1 base and J by 5 bases, with 12 bases between them. Germline loops: CDR1 SGHAT, CDR2 FQDESV (reference sequence). CDR3 in amino acids: CASSLGAREDQPQHF. Written as DNA, the CDR3 is TGTGCCAGCAGCTTAGGGGCCAGGGAAGATCAGCCCCAGCATTTT.

This clonotype has just one count. The chain carries TRBV3-1 and TRBJ2-2, with D unresolved. The CDR3 is 13 amino acids. From germline, CDR1 is LGHDT and CDR2 YNNKEL (reference sequence). The V gene lost 5 bases and the J gene lost 5 bases, with 9 bases spanning the gap. Here the CDR3 DNA reads TGTGCCAGCAGCGATTTGCCAACCGGGGAGCTGTTTTTT. Protein product: CASSDLPTGELFF.

This sequence joins TRBV5-1 and TRBJ1-6; D remains unclear. From germline, CDR1 is SGHRS and CDR2 YFSETQ. This CDR3 comprises 19 residues. Deletions cut 1 base from V and 0 bases from J, with 17 bases between. The CDR3 sequence is CASSLKSADYSSYNSPLHF. The CDR3 DNA reads as TGCGCCAGCAGCTTGAAATCAGCGGACTACAGCTCCTATAATTCACCCCTCCACTTT.

This chain joins TRBV30 and TRBJ2-3, with D perhaps TRBD2 (6 bases). Trimming cost V 1 base and J 5 bases, with 13 bases left between them. This CDR3 is built from 14 residues. Germline assignment: CDR1 GTSNPN and CDR2 SVGIG (reference sequence). CDR3 nucleotide sequence: TGTGCCTGGAGTGGGGGACTGCCGGGAGATACGCAGTATTTT. It specifies CAWSGGLPGDTQYF.

A word on this clonotype: One end of the junction is discordant with germline, which a read error may explain. The V gene is TRBV6-2 or TRBV6-3, the J gene TRBJ2-7, with D perhaps TRBD2 (6 bases). This CDR3 comprises 12 residues. Germline V gene lookup returns CDR1 MNHEY and CDR2 SVGEGT. This CDR3 is CTSSWGVDEQYF. DNA of the CDR3: TGTACCAGCAGTTGGGGGGTGGACGAGCAGTACTTC.

This clonotype was recorded at least ten times. The chain joins TRBV10-1 to TRBJ1-1; D is uncertain. CDR1 and CDR2 (germline): WNHNN, SYGVQD (reference sequence). Trimming removed 4 bases from V and 1 base from J, with 4 bases in between. The CDR3 sequence is 12 residues long. The CDR3 DNA is TGCGCCAGCAGTGGGGGGAACACTGAAGCTTTCTTT. Protein sequence: CASSGGNTEAFF.

At least ten counts were recorded for this clonotype. J is TRBJ2-2 and V is TRBV5-1; either TRBD1 or TRBD2 may fit D (5 bases each). The germline CDR1 and CDR2 sequences are SGHRS and YFSETQ. The CDR3 extends over 14 amino acids. Deletions cut 3 bases from V and 3 bases from J, with 9 bases between. CDR3: CASSWRGDTGELFF. For the CDR3, the DNA is TGCGCCAGCAGCTGGAGAGGGGACACCGGGGAGCTGTTTTTT.

As for this clonotype: The junction departs from the called germline gene at one end, perhaps through a read error. This chain links TRBV28 with TRBJ1-2, with 10 bases aligning to TRBD1. The CDR3 contains 15 residues. Germline-derived CDR1 and CDR2 are MDHEN and SYDVKM. CDR3: CASRPTGTGDYDYTF. The CDR3 coding sequence is TGTGCCAGCAGGCCTACCGGGACAGGGGACTATGACTACACCTTC.